This TCR beta chain is from a study of identical twins. Study outcomes and limitations: Model-predicted out-of-frame TCR alpha sharing fell below observed values in monozygotic twins.

This clonotype was counted a few times. Its antigen is still unknown. TCRdb itself ran the 5' RACE reads through MiXCR, one entry per CDR3 protein. Found here are under 350,000 distinct CDR3 sequences, 9.5% of them singletons; the top ten hold under 7.5%. Trimming pared 2 bases from V and 0 bases from J, leaving 11 bases between. CDR3 size: 15 residues. Germline assignment: CDR1 SNHLY and CDR2 FYNNEI. The same data also went into a second study, on yellow fever vaccine responses in identical twins.

Input material: CD8+ T cells sorted from blood. V is TRBV2 and J is TRBJ2-7; no clear D. The receptor was isolated from a woman younger than 30 in good health. CDR3 sequence reads: CASSETDFSSYEQYF. CDR3 DNA: TGTGCCAGCAGTGAAACCGATTTCAGCTCCTACGAGCAGTACTTC.